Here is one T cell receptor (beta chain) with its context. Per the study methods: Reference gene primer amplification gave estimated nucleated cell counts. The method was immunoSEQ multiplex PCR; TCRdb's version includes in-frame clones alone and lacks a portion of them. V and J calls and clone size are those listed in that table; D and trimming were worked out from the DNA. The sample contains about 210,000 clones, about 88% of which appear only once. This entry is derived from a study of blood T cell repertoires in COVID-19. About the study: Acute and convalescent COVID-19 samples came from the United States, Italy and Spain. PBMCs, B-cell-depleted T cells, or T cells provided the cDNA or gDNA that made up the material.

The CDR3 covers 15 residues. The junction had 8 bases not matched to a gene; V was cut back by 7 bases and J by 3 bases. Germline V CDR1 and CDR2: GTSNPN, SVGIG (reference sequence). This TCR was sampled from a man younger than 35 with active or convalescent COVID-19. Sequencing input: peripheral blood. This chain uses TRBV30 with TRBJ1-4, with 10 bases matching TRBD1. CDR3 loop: CAFRDRGKANEKLFF. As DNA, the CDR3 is TGTGCCTTCCGGGACAGGGGTAAAGCTAATGAAAAACTGTTTTTT.